Listed below are T cell receptor beta chains from one sample, sequenced in a study of T-cell reconstitution after alpha-beta-depleted transplantation in children. TCRdb used MiXCR to reprocess the PCR reads, holding one entry per CDR3 protein. This repertoire shows some 440,000 distinct CDR3 sequences, about 17% found once; its top ten account for just under 30%. Source: PBMCs, mostly from graft donor cells, taken 360 days after TCRalphabeta/CD19-depleted stem cell transplant. The receptors were gathered from a boy younger than two who had a stem cell transplant for Wiskott-Aldrich syndrome, so the T cells may come from the graft donor. Both conserved end residues are part of each CDR3. The D gene is left open where the match is weak. Size tells how often a clone was seen (once, few, many) or the class of an expanded clone, and some rows leave it out.

J	D	V	size	CDR3	DNA
TRBJ2-5	-	TRBV5-1	few	CASSLVAGLTQETQYF	TGCGCCAGCAGCTTGGTGGCAGGCCTTACCCAAGAGACCCAGTACTTC
TRBJ2-7	TRBD2	TRBV3-1	few	CASSLSGGAKEQYF	TGTGCCAGCAGCCTGAGCGGGGGGGCCAAAGAGCAGTACTTC
TRBJ2-3	-	TRBV7-7	few	CASSLWRGDTQYF	TGTGCCAGCAGCTTATGGAGGGGGGATACGCAGTATTTT
TRBJ1-2	-	TRBV6-5	few	CASSYTGSFINYGYTF	TGTGCCAGCAGTTACACTGGAAGCTTCATTAACTATGGCTACACCTTC
TRBJ2-1	TRBD2	TRBV5-1	-	CASSLGLAGPPEQFF	TGCGCCAGCAGCCTCGGACTAGCGGGGCCCCCGGAGCAGTTCTTC
TRBJ2-7	-	TRBV7-2	-	CASSSTGRAYEQYF	TGTGCCAGCAGTTCGACAGGGAGGGCCTACGAGCAGTACTTC
TRBJ2-1	TRBD2	TRBV6-2/TRBV6-3	few	CASSSTRGALKGQFF	TGTGCCAGCAGTTCCACGCGGGGGGCCCTTAAGGGGCAGTTCTTC
TRBJ1-4	-	TRBV7-9	-	CASSVHATNEKLFF	TGTGCCAGCTCGGTACATGCAACTAATGAAAAACTGTTTTTT
TRBJ2-7	-	TRBV4-1	-	CASSQGQGRSYEQYF	TGCGCCAGCAGCCAGGGACAAGGTCGGTCCTACGAGCAGTACTTC
TRBJ1-1	-	TRBV5-6	-	CASSVGWVRQDTEAFF	TGTGCCAGCAGCGTCGGATGGGTTAGACAAGACACTGAAGCTTTCTTT
TRBJ2-7	TRBD2	TRBV7-9	-	CASSFNPTSGRAYEQYF	TGTGCCAGCAGCTTTAATCCGACTAGCGGGAGGGCCTACGAGCAGTACTTC
TRBJ2-2	TRBD1	TRBV2	-	CASKGQGVTGELFF	TGTGCCAGCAAGGGACAGGGAGTTACCGGGGAGCTGTTTTTT
TRBJ1-6	TRBD1	TRBV10-3	few	CAISADRGASPLHF	TGTGCCATCAGTGCTGACAGGGGTGCATCACCCCTCCACTTT
TRBJ2-5	-	TRBV14	few	CASSQELGGGPSKETQYF	TGTGCCAGCAGCCAAGAATTAGGTGGAGGACCCTCCAAAGAGACCCAGTACTTC
TRBJ2-7	-	TRBV3-1	few	CASSHGDRQYF	TGTGCCAGCAGCCACGGGGACCGGCAGTACTTC
TRBJ2-5	TRBD1	TRBV7-8	few	CASSSWTGWGETQYF	TGTGCCAGCAGCTCTTGGACAGGGTGGGGAGAGACCCAGTACTTC
TRBJ2-3	TRBD1	TRBV4-1	few	CASSQLNRGGTDTQYF	TGCGCCAGCAGCCAGTTAAACAGGGGGGGCACAGATACGCAGTATTTT
TRBJ2-4	-	TRBV6-5	-	CASSYPRDLAKNIQYF	TGTGCCAGCAGTTATCCCAGAGATCTAGCCAAAAACATTCAGTACTTC
TRBJ2-5	-	TRBV7-9	many	CASSLQGPQETQYF	TGTGCCAGCAGCTTACAGGGTCCTCAAGAGACCCAGTACTTC
TRBJ2-1	TRBD2	TRBV11-2	few	CASSLNVAGGLLNNNEQFF	TGTGCCAGCAGCTTAAATGTCGCGGGGGGGCTCCTCAACAACAATGAGCAGTTCTTC
TRBJ1-4	-	TRBV20-1	many	CSAPSFRFATNEKLFF	TGCAGTGCCCCTAGTTTTCGTTTTGCAACTAATGAAAAACTGTTTTTT